The text below deals with one T cell receptor (beta chain). No antigen is known for it. V lost 10 bases, J lost 6 bases, and 14 bases lay in between. This CDR3 has 12 residues. Looked up from germline, CDR1 is LNHDA and CDR2 is SQIVND (reference sequence). This sample is part of a study of T cell repertoires in cytomegalovirus infection. TCRdb re-called the reads with MiXCR, one entry per CDR3 protein. The table includes around 900,000 distinct CDR3 sequences, 30% to 40% detected once. The V call is TRBV19, the J call TRBJ2-3, with a possible D match to TRBD1 (6 bases). The sample was cultured CD8+ T cells from PBMCs, taken from culture after CMV antigen stimulation. The receptor's source is a human donor in good health (CMV status not recorded). Some clones in this sample may be carry-over from other donors' samples. The CDR3 region is CATKQGRDTQYF. CDR3 nucleotide sequence: TGTGCCACCAAACAGGGAAGGGATACGCAGTATTTT.